Below are 12 T cell receptor beta chains sequenced from a single sample in a study of cytotoxic CD8 clonotypes in ibrutinib-treated CLL. Using immunoSEQ multiplex PCR, the repertoire was profiled, and TCRdb retains in-frame clones only, with some absent. The table lists about 200,000 clones, around 72% of them singletons. Here the sequenced sample was PBMCs, taken after 24 months of ibrutinib treatment. The origin of the receptors is a human donor with chronic lymphocytic leukemia.

The chain combines TRBV7-2 with TRBJ1-1; D remains ambiguous. Trimming took 5 bases from V and 1 from J, leaving 8 bases between them. Per germline, CDR1 SGHTA and CDR2 FQGNSA. The CDR3 totals 13 residues. CDR3: CASSHLENTEAFF. CDR3 coding DNA: TGTGCCAGCAGCCACCTAGAGAACACTGAAGCTTTCTTT.

The chain is built from TRBV25-1 and TRBJ2-1; 7 bases agree with TRBD2. There are 16 residues in the CDR3. V dropped 5 bases and J dropped 4; count of bases not matched to a gene: 11. Germline loops: CDR1 MGHDK, CDR2 SYGVNS. The CDR3 region is CASSSRGLAEYNEQFF. DNA for the CDR3: TGTGCCAGCAGTAGCAGAGGGCTAGCGGAATACAATGAGCAGTTCTTC.

The chain carries TRBV5-5 and TRBJ1-4; the match to TRBD1 covers 8 bases. The CDR3 covers 14 residues. The V and J ends lost 0 bases and 7 bases, in that order; junction bases with no gene match: 2. From germline, CDR1 is SGHKS and CDR2 YYEKEE (reference sequence). The CDR3: CASSLGQGSEKLFF. DNA for the CDR3: TGTGCCAGCAGCTTGGGACAGGGGTCTGAAAAACTGTTTTTT.

For the CDR3, the DNA is TGCGCCAGCAGCATGACTCGACCTAGCGGGAGCTACGAGCAGTACTTC. It is translated as CASSMTRPSGSYEQYF. This chain joins TRBV5-1 and TRBJ2-7, with TRBD2 matching over 10 bases. Germline trimming cut 4 bases from V and 3 bases from J; bases unmatched to any gene: 10. This CDR3 is 16 amino acids long. Germline V gene sequence: CDR1 SGHRS, CDR2 YFSETQ.

J is TRBJ2-2 and V is TRBV28; 11 positions match TRBD2. The CDR3 loop spans 15 amino acids. V shed 1 base and J 6 bases; nucleotides not matched to a gene: 1. CDR1 and CDR2 from the germline V gene are MDHEN and SYDVKM. The CDR3, as DNA: TGTGCCAGCAGTTTATTAGCGGGAGGGCCCGGGGAGCTGTTTTTT. Translated: CASSLLAGGPGELFF.

The rearrangement links TRBV30 to TRBJ2-5; no firm D call. From germline, CDR1 is GTSNPN and CDR2 SVGIG (reference sequence). There are 14 residues in the CDR3. Trimming cost V 2 bases and J 1 base, with 11 bases left between them. The CDR3 sequence is CAWSRVGIQETQYF. CDR3 nucleotides: TGTGCCTGGAGTCGTGTAGGTATCCAAGAGACCCAGTACTTC.

This chain links TRBV7-2 with TRBJ2-1; D is unresolved. Trimming cost V 5 bases and J 0 bases, with 11 bases left between them. The CDR3 loop spans 15 amino acids. Germline CDR1 SGHTA, CDR2 FQGNSA. The CDR3: CASSRGYSSYNEQFF. The CDR3 DNA sequence: TGTGCCAGCAGCCGCGGTTACAGCTCCTACAATGAGCAGTTCTTC.

This clone was seen more than once but under ten times. The chain employs TRBV11-2 and TRBJ2-6; D is unclear. CDR3 length: 15 amino acids. Trimming stripped 5 bases from V and 4 bases from J, with 12 bases between. Germline V gene lookup returns CDR1 SGHAT and CDR2 FQNNGV. The CDR3 region is CASSPKVEGANVLTF. DNA of the CDR3: TGTGCCAGCAGCCCCAAGGTCGAAGGGGCCAACGTCCTGACTTTC.

The V call is TRBV4-2, the J call TRBJ2-1, with 7 bases lining up with TRBD2. CDR3 length: 16 residues. CDR1 is LGHNA and CDR2 is YNFKEQ in the germline V gene. Trimming removed 4 bases from V and 3 bases from J; junction bases left unmatched: 9. The CDR3 nucleotides are TGTGCCAGCAGCCTAAGACGTAGCGGGCACTACAATGAGCAGTTCTTC. Its protein is CASSLRRSGHYNEQFF.

The chain uses TRBV11-2 and TRBJ2-2; D is ambiguous. Germline V lookup: CDR1 SGHAT, CDR2 FQNNGV. This CDR3 comprises 16 residues. Trimming removed 2 bases at V and 4 bases at J, with 14 bases between. CDR3 nucleotides: TGTGCCAGCAGCTTATATCGAGGCAGCCTCACCGGGGAGCTGTTTTTT. It is translated as CASSLYRGSLTGELFF.

This clone has just a few counts. The V gene is TRBV2, the J gene TRBJ2-7; the D gene is possibly TRBD2 (6 bases). V was cut by 4 bases and J by 7 bases, with 14 bases left in between. This CDR3 comprises 13 residues. CDR1 SNHLY and CDR2 FYNNEI come from the germline V gene. The CDR3, as DNA: TGTGCCAGCAGTGGGGGGGTCAGTTTTGAGCAGTACTTC. As protein: CASSGGVSFEQYF. Variable domain in full (rest from reference TRBV2 and TRBJ2-7): EPEVTQTPSHQVTQMGQEVILRCVPISNHLYFYWYRQILGQKVEFLVSFYNNEISEKSEIFDDQFSVERPDGSNFTLKIRSTKLEDSAMYFCASSGGVSFEQYFGPGTRLTVT.

The chain carries TRBV10-2 and TRBJ1-4, with TRBD1 matching 7 bases. The CDR3 totals 14 residues. The germline CDR1 and CDR2 sequences are WSHSY and SAAADI. V gave up 6 bases and J gave up 0 bases; unmatched junction bases: 1. CDR3: CASRQGTTNEKLFF. Written as DNA, the CDR3 is TGCGCCAGCAGACAGGGGACAACTAATGAAAAACTGTTTTTT.